This TCR beta chain was found in a study of T-cell memory formation after mild COVID-19. Study at large: In these data, TCR clusters were largely donor specific. Study-level findings and limits: Clones contracting day 15 to 85 were balanced CD4/CD8; later expanders leaned CD4+. Some clones that responded were present in memory (sampled pre-infection), which suggests cross-reactive memory joined.

Germline-derived CDR1 and CDR2 are DFQATT and SNEGSKA (reference sequence). The CDR3 runs 14 residues. The V and J ends lost 0 bases and 7 bases respectively, with 16 bases between them. Of note for this clonotype: Its specificity is not known.

TCR alpha and TCR beta cDNA libraries with sample barcodes and UMIs came from 5'RACE using constant-segment primers. TCRdb fed the 5' RACE reads into MiXCR, producing one record per CDR3 protein. The data contain about 340,000 distinct CDR3 sequences, about a sixth of them singletons. The material sequenced was PBMCs or a T cell subset sorted from them (not recorded which). The rearrangement joins TRBV20-1 to TRBJ2-7, with D perhaps matching TRBD1 or TRBD2 (6 bases each). The source is a man between 18 and 35 years old who had mild COVID-19 (a few samples of this study predate the infection). Cell type and time point are not known. Written as DNA, the CDR3 is TGCAGTGCTAGAGATCCTGAGGGGGGCGTAGAGCAGTACTTC. It codes for CSARDPEGGVEQYF.